One and the same sample provided the 16 T cell receptor beta chains below, sequenced in a study of T-cell memory formation after mild COVID-19. MiXCR, applied by TCRdb to the 5' RACE reads, yields one record per CDR3 protein. Among hundreds of thousands of distinct CDR3 sequences listed, approximately 14% were seen once. The sequenced sample consisted of PBMCs or a T cell subset sorted from them (not recorded which). These receptors all come from a young man who had mild COVID-19 (a few samples of this study predate the infection). Cell type and time point are not known.

This clonotype was seen a handful of times. The chain uses TRBV3-1 and TRBJ2-1, with D tentatively TRBD1 (6 bases). CDR1 and CDR2 from the germline V gene are LGHDT and YNNKEL (reference sequence). The ends were cut back, 4 bases at V and 7 bases at J, with 17 bases in the middle. This CDR3 is 15 amino acids long. Here the CDR3 reads CASSLGTLPGNEQFF. CDR3 sequence (DNA): TGTGCCAGCAGCCTTGGGACACTCCCGGGGAATGAGCAGTTCTTC.

This clonotype was seen only a few times. J is TRBJ1-6 and V is TRBV20-1, with TRBD1 matching over 8 bases. V gave up 2 bases and J gave up 4 bases; unmatched junction bases: 7. This CDR3 is built from 16 residues. Germline lookup yields CDR1 DFQATT and CDR2 SNEGSKA (reference sequence). The CDR3 sequence is CSARSRGPRYNSPLHF. DNA of the CDR3: TGCAGTGCTAGATCCAGGGGGCCCCGGTATAATTCACCCCTCCACTTT.

V is TRBV4-1 and J is TRBJ1-1; no reliable D call. CDR3 length: 14 residues. Germline CDR1 reads MGHRA; CDR2 reads YSYEKL. V lost 1 base and J 4 bases, leaving 10 bases between the germline ends. The CDR3 loop is CASSQALAVTEAFF. CDR3 coding DNA: TGCGCCAGCAGCCAAGCCCTGGCGGTCACTGAAGCTTTCTTT.

The table lists this clonotype with many counts. CDR3 coding DNA: TGTGCCAGCAGTTTATCAGGGCTTGACTACGAGCAGTACGTC. It yields the protein CASSLSGLDYEQYV. The chain uses TRBV28 and TRBJ2-7; D possibly corresponds to TRBD1 (5 bases). CDR3 length equals 14 residues. CDR1 is MDHEN and CDR2 is SYDVKM in the germline V gene. The V end lost 1 base, the J end lost 3 bases, and 10 bases lay between the germline ends.

This clonotype was observed a handful of times. This chain uses TRBV19 with TRBJ2-5; the D is unclear. V gave up 4 bases and J gave up 5 bases, with 11 bases separating them. Germline CDR1 LNHDA, CDR2 SQIVND (reference sequence). The CDR3 is made up of 13 amino acids. CDR3 in DNA: TGTGCCAGTAGTAACGTAGCCCCCGAGACCCAGTACTTC. It specifies CASSNVAPETQYF.

This clonotype was seen a few times. The rearrangement joins TRBV7-3 to TRBJ2-3, with 10 bases that match TRBD2. V lost 3 bases, J lost 4 bases, and 4 bases stayed unmatched. The CDR3 contains 15 residues. Germline loops: CDR1 SGHTA, CDR2 FQGTGA. In DNA form, the CDR3 reads TGTGCCAGCAGCTTGGGGACTAGCGTGGCAGATACGCAGTATTTT. It yields the protein CASSLGTSVADTQYF.

J is TRBJ2-1 and V is TRBV7-9; 11 bases map to TRBD2. The germline V gene encodes CDR1 SEHNR and CDR2 FQNEAQ (reference sequence). The V and J ends lost 5 bases and 5 bases, in that order; junction bases with no gene match: 14. This CDR3 contains 18 residues. The CDR3 region is CASSAPRASGGIHNEQFF. CDR3 nucleotides: TGTGCCAGCAGCGCTCCCAGGGCTAGCGGGGGGATCCACAATGAGCAGTTCTTC.

This clonotype was counted a few times. The rearrangement uses TRBV12-3 or TRBV12-4 and TRBJ2-3; no definite D call. This CDR3 comprises 14 residues. V was pared by 2 bases and J by 4 bases, with 10 bases between. As DNA, the CDR3 is TGTGCCAGCAGTTTAATGCGAGGTGCAGATACGCAGTATTTT. Protein sequence: CASSLMRGADTQYF.

V is TRBV4-1 and J is TRBJ1-1; no firm D call. Trimming pared 6 bases from V and 1 base from J, leaving 12 bases between. Germline CDR1 and CDR2: MGHRA and YSYEKL. The CDR3 sequence is 14 residues long. For the CDR3, the DNA is TGCGCCAGCAGTCGGCCTTTTCAGAACACTGAAGCTTTCTTT. Residues: CASSRPFQNTEAFF.

This clonotype was counted only a few times. The V and J genes are TRBV11-2 and TRBJ2-5, with 10 bases matching TRBD1. The CDR3 is 16 amino acids. Germline CDR1 reads SGHAT; CDR2 reads FQNNGV. J gave up 4 bases and V 1 base, and 6 bases lay outside the gene matches. DNA for the CDR3: TGTGCCAGCAGCTTAGTCGGGACAGGGGTATTAGAGACCCAGTACTTC. This gives the protein CASSLVGTGVLETQYF.

The CDR3 reads CATSDLKGLQETQYF. In nucleotides, the CDR3 is TGTGCCACCAGTGATTTGAAGGGACTCCAAGAGACCCAGTACTTC. This chain links TRBV24-1 with TRBJ2-5; D is perhaps TRBD2 (6 bases). The germline CDR1 and CDR2 sequences are KGHDR and SFDVKD. The CDR3 sequence is 15 residues long. V was pared by 0 bases and J by 1 base, with 8 bases between.

V usage is TRBV9 and J usage is TRBJ1-4; no clear D gene. Germline V lookup: CDR1 SGDLS, CDR2 YYNGEE. The length of the CDR3 is 15 residues. The V and J ends lost 5 bases and 0 bases respectively, with 11 bases between them. The CDR3 protein is CASSNSGATNEKLFF. As DNA, the CDR3 is TGTGCCAGCAGTAACAGTGGTGCAACTAATGAAAAACTGTTTTTT.

CDR3 coding DNA: TGTGCCAGCAGCTTCGGGGGGGCACGCTCGGGAAACACCATATATTTT. Residues: CASSFGGARSGNTIYF. The V call is TRBV7-9, the J call TRBJ1-3, with D perhaps matching TRBD1 (6 bases). The ends were cut back, 3 bases at V and 4 bases at J, with 16 bases in the middle. CDR3 length equals 16 residues. Germline V gene data show CDR1 as SEHNR and CDR2 as FQNEAQ (reference sequence).

This clonotype was seen repeatedly, ten times or more. This chain joins TRBV6-6 and TRBJ2-5, with 9 bases aligning to TRBD1. CDR3 length: 14 residues. Germline assignment: CDR1 MNHNY and CDR2 SVGAGI (reference sequence). The J segment lost 5 bases and the V segment lost 3 bases, leaving 4 bases of the junction unmatched. As DNA, the CDR3 is TGTGCCAGCAGTTATACAGGGGGCACGGAGACCCAGTACTTC. Protein sequence: CASSYTGGTETQYF.

This clonotype appeared many times. This chain uses TRBV7-8 with TRBJ2-7; 7 bases line up with TRBD1. Germline CDR1 is SGHVS and CDR2 is FQNEAQ. The CDR3 contains 12 residues. With 5 bases clipped from V and 3 bases from J, the junction kept 1 base outside the gene matches. The CDR3 DNA follows: TGTGCCAGCAGCCACAGGGGCTACGAGCAGTACTTC. Translating gives CASSHRGYEQYF.

A few counts support this clonotype. V and J are TRBV2 and TRBJ2-5, with TRBD2 matching 8 bases. The germline gives CDR1 SNHLY, CDR2 FYNNEI. J lost 13 bases, V lost 1 base, and 11 bases had no gene match. The CDR3 is 14 residues long. The CDR3 is CASSEVLGGGQRYF. In DNA form, the CDR3 reads TGTGCCAGCAGTGAAGTTTTAGGCGGGGGGCAGCGGTACTTC.